A selection of T cell receptor gamma chains follows, all from one sample in a study of Vγ9Vδ2 T cells in congenital toxoplasmosis. With CATT, TCRdb re-called clones from the reads. The table lists 520 or so gamma-chain clones, under 20% of them singletons. Sequences were obtained from gamma-delta T cells from blood. These receptors were collected from a child under 10 years old born to a mother with Toxoplasma gondii infection during pregnancy, either congenitally infected or uninfected (not recorded which). Each CDR3 is given with its conserved first and last residue. Each record gives: J gene, V gene, clone size, CDR3 protein, CDR3 DNA. Rows give clone size only sometimes, using once, few, many, or a class for an expanded clone.

j_call: TRGJP
v_call: TRGV9
clone_size: large
cdr3_aa: CALWELSQELGKKIKVF
cdr3_nt: TGTGCCTTGTGGGAGCTCTCACAAGAGTTGGGCAAAAAAATCAAGGTATTT

j_call: TRGJ1/TRGJ2
v_call: TRGV3
clone_size: large
cdr3_aa: CATWDRNYYKKLF
cdr3_nt: TGTGCCACCTGGGACAGGAATTATTATAAGAAACTCTTT

j_call: TRGJP
v_call: TRGV9
clone_size: large
cdr3_aa: CALWEAKLGKKIKVF
cdr3_nt: TGTGCCTTGTGGGAAGCTAAGTTGGGCAAAAAAATCAAGGTATTT

j_call: TRGJP
v_call: TRGV9
clone_size: large
cdr3_aa: CALWDDLELGKKIKVF
cdr3_nt: TGTGCCTTGTGGGATGATCTAGAGTTGGGCAAAAAAATCAAGGTATTT

j_call: TRGJ1/TRGJ2
v_call: TRGV5
clone_size: medium-sized
cdr3_aa: CATWDLHYYKKLF
cdr3_nt: TGTGCCACCTGGGACCTCCATTATTATAAGAAACTCTTT

j_call: TRGJP
v_call: TRGV9
clone_size: .
cdr3_aa: CALWEVRVMPLQELGKKIKVF
cdr3_nt: TGCGCCTTGTGGGAGGTGCGGGTAATGCCTCTACAAGAGTTGGGCAAAAAAATCAAGGTATTT

j_call: TRGJP
v_call: TRGV9
clone_size: few
cdr3_aa: CALWEIIQELGKKIKVF
cdr3_nt: TGTGCCTTGTGGGAGATAATCCAAGAGTTGGGCAAAAAAATCAAGGTATTT

j_call: TRGJP
v_call: TRGV9
clone_size: large
cdr3_aa: CALWEVHGMGKKIKVF
cdr3_nt: TGTGCCTTGTGGGAGGTGCACGGGATGGGCAAAAAAATCAAGGTATTT

j_call: TRGJP
v_call: TRGV9
clone_size: hyperexpanded
cdr3_aa: CALWEVRELGKKIKVF
cdr3_nt: TGTGCCTTGTGGGAGGTGCGAGAGTTGGGCAAAAAAATCAAGGTATTT

j_call: TRGJP1
v_call: TRGV10
clone_size: large
cdr3_aa: CAGGPGWFKIF
cdr3_nt: TGCGCCGGAGGGCCTGGTTGGTTCAAGATATTT

j_call: TRGJP
v_call: TRGV9
clone_size: large
cdr3_aa: CALWEVRTELGKKIKVF
cdr3_nt: TGTGCCTTGTGGGAGGTGAGGACTGAGTTGGGCAAAAAAATCAAGGTATTT

j_call: TRGJP
v_call: TRGV9
clone_size: medium-sized
cdr3_aa: CALWEVNELGKKIKVF
cdr3_nt: TGTGCCTTGTGGGAGGTGAATGAGTTGGGCAAAAAAATCAAGGTATTT

j_call: TRGJP
v_call: TRGV9
clone_size: large
cdr3_aa: CALWEARQELGKKIKVF
cdr3_nt: TGTGCCTTGTGGGAGGCCCGACAAGAGTTGGGCAAAAAAATCAAGGTATTT

j_call: TRGJP
v_call: TRGV9
clone_size: .
cdr3_aa: CALWESPGGVGKKIKVF
cdr3_nt: TGTGCCTTGTGGGAGTCTCCCGGTGGGGTGGGCAAAAAAATCAAGGTATTT

j_call: TRGJP
v_call: TRGV9
clone_size: medium-sized
cdr3_aa: CALWEVKQELGKKIKVF
cdr3_nt: TGTGCCTTGTGGGAGGTTAAGCAAGAGTTGGGCAAAAAAATCAAGGTATTT

j_call: TRGJP
v_call: TRGV9
clone_size: large
cdr3_aa: CALWEALRELGKKIKVF
cdr3_nt: TGTGCCTTGTGGGAGGCCCTAAGAGAGTTGGGCAAAAAAATCAAGGTATTT

j_call: TRGJ1/TRGJ2
v_call: TRGV9
clone_size: large
cdr3_aa: CALWEGTGLHYKKLF
cdr3_nt: TGTGCCTTGTGGGAGGGCACAGGACTGCATTATAAGAAACTCTTT

j_call: TRGJ1/TRGJ2
v_call: TRGV5
clone_size: large
cdr3_aa: CATWDRPFYYKKLF
cdr3_nt: TGTGCCACCTGGGACAGGCCATTTTATTATAAGAAACTCTTT

j_call: TRGJ1/TRGJ2
v_call: TRGV10
clone_size: large
cdr3_aa: CAAWDLDYYKKLF
cdr3_nt: TGTGCTGCGTGGGATCTGGATTATTATAAGAAACTCTTT

j_call: TRGJ1/TRGJ2
v_call: TRGV4
clone_size: large
cdr3_aa: CATWDNKKLF
cdr3_nt: TGTGCCACCTGGGATAATAAGAAACTCTTT